This TCR beta chain was sequenced for a study of T cells after yellow fever vaccination. V lost 5 bases and J lost 7, with 11 bases in between. The CDR3 is 12 residues long. CDR1 and CDR2 from the germline V gene are MNHEY and SVGEGT. The authors made TCR cDNA by 5'RACE template switching, adding a universal primer site and UMIs. A single record per CDR3 protein comes from TCRdb applying MiXCR to the 5' RACE reads. This repertoire shows 400,000 to 650,000 distinct CDR3 sequences, just over 20% found once; its top ten account for roughly a sixth. Study findings and constraints: The secondary response was weaker, and its peak arrived faster, on day 5 versus 15. Post-booster reappearance was seen for most primary-vaccination clones (nearly 97% CD4, around 88% CD8).

This clonotype was counted only a few times. Antigen unknown. V usage is TRBV6-2 or TRBV6-3 and J usage is TRBJ1-2, with D unresolved. The specimen comprised PBMCs, sampled around 3 weeks after the first yellow fever vaccination. This receptor was taken from a man aged 18 to 29 who received the YFV17D yellow fever vaccine. CDR3: CASSPGSAGYTF. The CDR3 nucleotides read TGTGCCAGCAGTCCAGGTTCGGCTGGCTACACCTTC.